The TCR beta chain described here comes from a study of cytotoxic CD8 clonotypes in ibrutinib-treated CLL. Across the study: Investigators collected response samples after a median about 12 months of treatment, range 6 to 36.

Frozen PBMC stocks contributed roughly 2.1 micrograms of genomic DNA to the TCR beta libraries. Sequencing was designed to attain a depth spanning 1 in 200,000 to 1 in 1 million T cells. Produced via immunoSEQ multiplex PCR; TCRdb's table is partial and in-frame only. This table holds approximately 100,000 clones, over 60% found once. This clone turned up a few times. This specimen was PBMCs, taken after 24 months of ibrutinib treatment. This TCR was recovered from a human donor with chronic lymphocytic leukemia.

CDR3 coding DNA: TGTGCCAGCAGGGAGGGACTAGATGGGCACAATGAGCAGTTCTTC. It is translated as CASREGLDGHNEQFF. The gene calls are TRBV2 and TRBJ2-1, with 8 nucleotides matching TRBD2. Trimming removed 6 bases from V and 5 bases from J; junction bases left unmatched: 9. The CDR3 spans 15 residues. Germline assignment: CDR1 SNHLY and CDR2 FYNNEI.